This T cell receptor (beta chain) came from a study of patients with pleural tuberculosis. The CDR3 has 15 residues. V gave up 6 bases and J gave up 8 bases; unmatched junction bases: 12. CDR1 and CDR2 (germline): KGHDR, SFDVKD. In TCRdb, the reads were re-called with MiXCR into one record per CDR3 protein. This table holds about 50,000 distinct CDR3 sequences, approximately 7.5% found once. This clonotype was picked up many times. This clonotype originated in a human donor with pleural tuberculosis. This chain connects TRBV24-1 to TRBJ2-1, with 7 bases fitting TRBD1. The CDR3 region has the DNA TGTGCCACCAGTTTAACCGTACCAGGGGGATATGAGCAGTTCTTC. Its translation is CATSLTVPGGYEQFF.